Below are 15 T cell receptor beta chains sequenced from a single sample in a study of regulatory T cells in long-lasting Graves disease. Assembly of TCR beta libraries relied on iRepertoire HTBI primers together with Arm-PCR of CDR3 regions. A single record per CDR3 protein comes from TCRdb applying MiXCR to the multiplex PCR reads. Among about 540,000 distinct CDR3 sequences listed, approximately 15% were seen once. Regarding time point: newly diagnosed GD, antithyroid drugs for less than 3 months. PBMC-extracted RNA yielded the TCR library. These data were also filed under a second study, of T cells in Graves' hyperthyroidism and ophthalmopathy.

The specimen was peripheral blood mononuclear cells (PBMCs), collected at new diagnosis, from a patient treated with antithyroid drugs. These receptors were collected from a young man with Graves disease.

This clonotype was counted only a few times. J is TRBJ1-2 and V is TRBV4-1; perhaps TRBD1 as D (6 bases). Germline V gives CDR1 MGHRA, CDR2 YSYEKL. Trimming cost V 3 bases and J 4 bases, with 15 bases left between them. This CDR3 is built from 15 residues. CDR3 region: CASSQQGSGLYGYTF. CDR3 nucleotide sequence: TGCGCCAGCAGCCAGCAGGGGTCGGGGCTCTATGGCTACACCTTC.

Of note for this clonotype: A much larger clonotype is one base distant, so this may be a read error. The rearrangement joins TRBV12-3 or TRBV12-4 to TRBJ2-7, with D possibly being TRBD1 or TRBD2 (5 bases each). The CDR3 runs 14 residues. The CDR3 sequence: CAGSRSEGRGRQYF. The CDR3, as DNA: TGTGCCGGCAGTCGTTCAGAGGGGCGCGGACGGCAGTACTTC.

This clonotype was seen at least ten times. The chain joins TRBV20-1 to TRBJ2-1; a possible D gene is TRBD2 (6 bases). Germline V gives CDR1 DFQATT, CDR2 SNEGSKA (reference sequence). The CDR3 consists of 14 residues. Trimming cost V 1 base and J 7 bases, with 14 bases left between them. The CDR3 sequence is CSARGTGLTNEQFF. The CDR3 nucleotides are TGCAGTGCTAGAGGGACGGGACTCACTAATGAGCAGTTCTTC.

The chain recombines TRBV12-3 or TRBV12-4 with TRBJ2-7; 10 nucleotides agree with TRBD2. CDR3 length: 16 amino acids. Trimming took 6 bases from V and 2 from J; bases not matched to a gene: 10. The CDR3 loop reads CASRSGVAGGTYEQYF. CDR3 bases: TGTGCCAGCAGATCCGGAGTAGCGGGAGGAACCTACGAGCAGTACTTC.

V is TRBV5-1 and J is TRBJ2-5; D could derive from TRBD1 or TRBD2 (5 bases each). The V and J ends lost 1 base and 7 bases respectively, with 14 bases between them. CDR3 length: 14 residues. CDR1 is SGHRS and CDR2 is YFSETQ in the germline V gene. The CDR3 here is CASSLQGYGGTQYF. In DNA form, the CDR3 reads TGCGCCAGCAGCTTGCAGGGTTATGGAGGGACCCAGTACTTC.

This clonotype was seen ten or more times. The chain joins TRBV6-2 or TRBV6-3 to TRBJ2-7, with 9 bases lining up with TRBD1. V lost 6 bases, J lost 5 bases, and 8 bases stayed unmatched. The germline gives CDR1 MNHEY, CDR2 SVGEGT. This CDR3 has 14 amino acids. The CDR3 spells CASSPDRGGNEQYF. The CDR3 DNA reads as TGTGCCAGCAGCCCGGACAGGGGAGGCAACGAGCAGTACTTC.

The table lists this clonotype with a few counts. The CDR3 DNA is TGTGCCAGCAGTGAAGCAGCCCAGACGGGCACCATATATTTT. This sequence encodes CASSEAAQTGTIYF. This chain connects TRBV2 to TRBJ1-3; no definite D call. The germline V gene has CDR1 SNHLY and CDR2 FYNNEI. Trimming removed 0 bases at V and 9 bases at J, with 12 bases between. The CDR3 contains 14 residues.

V gene TRBV20-1 combines with J gene TRBJ2-2, with a tentative D call TRBD2 (5 bases). The V end lost 2 bases, the J end lost 3 bases, and 16 bases lay between the germline ends. The CDR3 is 16 amino acids. Per the germline V gene, CDR1 is DFQATT and CDR2 is SNEGSKA (reference sequence). The CDR3 nucleotides are TGCAGTGCTAGACCCCTCGAGGGTCATTACACCGGGGAGCTGTTTTTT. This sequence encodes CSARPLEGHYTGELFF.

Of note for this clonotype: It is likely a read error: a sequence one base away is far more abundant. Without the conserved terminal phenylalanine or tryptophan, this CDR3 likely stems from a read error. This sequence joins TRBV12-3 or TRBV12-4 and TRBJ2-1, with 8 bases fitting TRBD1. The closer fit of TRBJ2-5 to the DNA end suggests the J call may be wrong. The CDR3 extends over 15 amino acids. The CDR3 reads CASSPPFGTGGTQYL. CDR3 coding DNA: TGTGCCAGCAGTCCCCCCTTCGGGACAGGTGGGACCCAGTACCTC.

The count of this clonotype is one. This rearrangement joins TRBV5-1 to TRBJ2-3; TRBD2 matches 11 bases. CDR1 is SGHRS and CDR2 is YFSETQ in the germline V gene. This CDR3 is built from 18 residues. V trimming: 4 bases; J trimming: 0 bases; junction bases outside the gene matches: 10. CDR3 coding DNA: TGCGCCAGCAGCCCAATGACTAGCGGGATAAGCAGCACAGATACGCAGTATTTT. The encoded protein is CASSPMTSGISSTDTQYF. Supplemented by reference TRBV5-1 and TRBJ2-3, the full variable domain reads KAGVTQTPRYLIKTRGQQVTLSCSPISGHRSVSWYQQTPGQGLQFLFEYFSETQRNKGNFPGRFSGRQFSNSRSEMNVSTLELGDSALYLCASSPMTSGISSTDTQYFGPGTRLTVL.

The CDR3 DNA sequence: TGTGCCAGCAGGAGGGGGAGCTCCTATAATTCACCCCTCCACTTT. This translates into CASRRGSSYNSPLHF. V usage is TRBV9 and J usage is TRBJ1-6; a possible D gene is TRBD1 (6 bases). The CDR3 extends over 15 amino acids. Trimming shortened V by 5 bases and J by 0 bases, and 9 bases separated the two germline ends. The germline V gene encodes CDR1 SGDLS and CDR2 YYNGEE.

This clonotype has ten or more counts. V is TRBV5-1 and J is TRBJ2-7; D unresolved. Trimming took 1 base from V and 0 from J, leaving 5 bases between them. The germline gives CDR1 SGHRS, CDR2 YFSETQ. The CDR3 is 13 residues long. The CDR3 DNA reads as TGCGCCAGCAGCTTGAGACCCTCCTACGAGCAGTACTTC. This codes for CASSLRPSYEQYF.

In its sample, this clonotype was seen a few times. This CDR3 fails to terminate in the conserved phenylalanine or tryptophan, so it likely reflects a read error. The V gene is TRBV19, the J gene TRBJ2-7; 12 positions match TRBD2. The CDR3 is 17 amino acids. J was trimmed by 2 bases and V by 3 bases; bases with no gene match: 8. Per germline, CDR1 LNHDA and CDR2 SQIVND (reference sequence). CDR3: CASSISGLAGTTYEQYC. As DNA, the CDR3 is TGTGCCAGTAGTATCTCCGGACTAGCGGGAACAACCTACGAGCAGTACTGC.

This clonotype was detected many times. The rearrangement joins TRBV11-1 to TRBJ2-5, with unresolved D. The CDR3 is 14 residues long. Trimming took off 1 base at V and 4 bases at J, with 10 bases between the two ends. Per germline, CDR1 SGHAT and CDR2 FQDESV (reference sequence). Written as DNA, the CDR3 is TGTGCCAGCAGCTTAGGAGCTAGTATAGAGACCCAGTACTTC. The encoded protein is CASSLGASIETQYF.

This clonotype showed up many times. This CDR3 is CASSNSGVTQYF. In nucleotides, the CDR3 is TGTGCCAGCAGTAACAGCGGGGTTACCCAGTACTTC. The gene calls are TRBV7-8 and TRBJ2-5; 7 positions agree with TRBD2. This CDR3 comprises 12 residues. Unmatched junction bases numbered 6, after V lost 6 bases and J lost 8 bases. Germline V gene data show CDR1 as SGHVS and CDR2 as FQNEAQ.